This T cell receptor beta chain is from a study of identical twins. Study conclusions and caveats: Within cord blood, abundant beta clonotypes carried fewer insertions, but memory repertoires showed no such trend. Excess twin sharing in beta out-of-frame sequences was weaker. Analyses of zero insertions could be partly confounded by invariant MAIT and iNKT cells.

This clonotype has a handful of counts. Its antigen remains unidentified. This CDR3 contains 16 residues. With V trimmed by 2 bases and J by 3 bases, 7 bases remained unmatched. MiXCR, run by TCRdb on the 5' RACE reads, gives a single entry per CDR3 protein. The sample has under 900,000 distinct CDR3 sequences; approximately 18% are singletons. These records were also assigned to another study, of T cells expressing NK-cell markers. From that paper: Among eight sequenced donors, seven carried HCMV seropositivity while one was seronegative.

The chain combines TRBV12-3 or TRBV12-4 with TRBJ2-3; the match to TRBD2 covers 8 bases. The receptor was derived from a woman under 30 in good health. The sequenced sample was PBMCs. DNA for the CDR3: TGTGCCAGCAGTTTATTTCCGGGGGGGCTAACAGATACGCAGTATTTT. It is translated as CASSLFPGGLTDTQYF.